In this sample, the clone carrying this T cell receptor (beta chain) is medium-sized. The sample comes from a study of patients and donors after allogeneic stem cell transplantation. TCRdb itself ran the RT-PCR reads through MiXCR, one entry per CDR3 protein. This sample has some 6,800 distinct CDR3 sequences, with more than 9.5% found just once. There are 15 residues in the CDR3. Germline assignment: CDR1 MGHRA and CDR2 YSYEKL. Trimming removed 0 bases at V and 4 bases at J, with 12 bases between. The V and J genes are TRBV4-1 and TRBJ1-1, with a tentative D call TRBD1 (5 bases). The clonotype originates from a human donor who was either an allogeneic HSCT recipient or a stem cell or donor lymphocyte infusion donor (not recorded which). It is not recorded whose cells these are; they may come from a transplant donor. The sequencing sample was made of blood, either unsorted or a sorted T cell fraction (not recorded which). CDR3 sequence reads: CASSQDLGEFTEAFF. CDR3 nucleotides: TGCGCCAGCAGCCAAGACTTGGGGGAGTTCACTGAAGCTTTCTTT.